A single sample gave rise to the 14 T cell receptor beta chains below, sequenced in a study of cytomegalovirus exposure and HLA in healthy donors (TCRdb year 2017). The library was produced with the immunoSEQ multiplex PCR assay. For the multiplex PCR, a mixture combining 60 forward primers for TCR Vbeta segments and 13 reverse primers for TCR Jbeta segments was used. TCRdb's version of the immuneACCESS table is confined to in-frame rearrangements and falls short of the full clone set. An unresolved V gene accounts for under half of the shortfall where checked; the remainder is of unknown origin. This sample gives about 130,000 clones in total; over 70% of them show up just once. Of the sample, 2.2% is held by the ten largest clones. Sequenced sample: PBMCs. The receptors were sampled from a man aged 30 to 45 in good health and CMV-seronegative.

As DNA, the CDR3 is TGCGCCAGCAGCACGACCGAACTAGCGGGAGAGACCCAGTACTTC. Residues: CASSTTELAGETQYF. The V gene is TRBV5-1, the J gene TRBJ2-5; TRBD2 matches at 9 bases. Germline CDR1 SGHRS, CDR2 YFSETQ. The CDR3 length is 15 residues. V trimming: 4 bases; J trimming: 4 bases; junction bases outside the gene matches: 8. The whole variable domain, remainder taken from reference TRBV5-1 and TRBJ2-5, is KAGVTQTPRYLIKTRGQQVTLSCSPISGHRSVSWYQQTPGQGLQFLFEYFSETQRNKGNFPGRFSGRQFSNSRSEMNVSTLELGDSALYLCASSTTELAGETQYFGPGTRLLVL.

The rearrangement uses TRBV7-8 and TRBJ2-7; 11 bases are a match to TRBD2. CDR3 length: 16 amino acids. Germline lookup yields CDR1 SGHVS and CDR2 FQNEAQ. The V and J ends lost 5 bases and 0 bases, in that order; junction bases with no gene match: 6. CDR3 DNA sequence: TGTGCCAGCAGCCCCGGGACTAGCGGAAGCTCCTACGAGCAGTACTTC. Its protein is CASSPGTSGSSYEQYF.

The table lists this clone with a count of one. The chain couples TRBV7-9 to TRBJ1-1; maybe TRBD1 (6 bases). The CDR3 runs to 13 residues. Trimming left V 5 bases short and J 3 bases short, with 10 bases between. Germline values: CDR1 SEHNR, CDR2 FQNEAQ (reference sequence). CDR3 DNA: TGTGCCAGCAGCGCCAAGGGGGACACTGAAGCTTTCTTT. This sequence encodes CASSAKGDTEAFF.

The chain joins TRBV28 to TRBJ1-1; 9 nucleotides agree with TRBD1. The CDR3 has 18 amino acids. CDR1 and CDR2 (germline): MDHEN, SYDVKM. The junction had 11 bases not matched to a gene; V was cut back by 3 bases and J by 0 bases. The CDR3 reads CASSLAQQGAYLNTEAFF. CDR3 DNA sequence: TGTGCCAGCAGTTTGGCCCAACAGGGGGCTTACCTGAACACTGAAGCTTTCTTT.

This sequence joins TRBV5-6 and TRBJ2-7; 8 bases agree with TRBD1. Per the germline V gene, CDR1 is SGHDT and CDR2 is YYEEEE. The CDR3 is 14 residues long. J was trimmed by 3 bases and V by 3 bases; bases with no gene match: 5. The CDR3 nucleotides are TGTGCCAGCAGCTACCCTACAGGGGGCTACGAGCAGTACTTC. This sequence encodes CASSYPTGGYEQYF.

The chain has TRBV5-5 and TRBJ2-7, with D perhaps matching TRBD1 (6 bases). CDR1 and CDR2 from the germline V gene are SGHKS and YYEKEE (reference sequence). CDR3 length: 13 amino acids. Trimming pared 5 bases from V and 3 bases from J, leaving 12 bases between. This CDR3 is CASSGAGVYEQYF. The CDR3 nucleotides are TGTGCCAGCAGTGGGGCAGGGGTCTACGAGCAGTACTTC.

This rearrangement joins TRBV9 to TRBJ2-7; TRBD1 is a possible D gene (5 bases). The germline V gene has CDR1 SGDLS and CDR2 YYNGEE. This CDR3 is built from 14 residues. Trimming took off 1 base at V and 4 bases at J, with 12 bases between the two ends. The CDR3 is CASSVSWTQYEQYF. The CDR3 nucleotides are TGTGCCAGCAGCGTATCCTGGACACAGTACGAGCAGTACTTC.

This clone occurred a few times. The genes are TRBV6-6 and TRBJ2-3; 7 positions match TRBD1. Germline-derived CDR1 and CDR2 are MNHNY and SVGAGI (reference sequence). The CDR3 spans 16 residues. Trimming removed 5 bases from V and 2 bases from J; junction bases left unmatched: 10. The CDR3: CASSTPRTGLTDTQYF. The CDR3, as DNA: TGTGCCAGCAGTACCCCTCGGACAGGTCTCACAGATACGCAGTATTTT.

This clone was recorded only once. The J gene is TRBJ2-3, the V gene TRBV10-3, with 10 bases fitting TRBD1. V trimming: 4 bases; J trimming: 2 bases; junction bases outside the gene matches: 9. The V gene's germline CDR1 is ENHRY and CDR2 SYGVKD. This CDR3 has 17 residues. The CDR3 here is CAISGRDRGSLTDTQYF. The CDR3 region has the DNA TGTGCCATCAGTGGCCGGGACAGGGGATCCCTCACAGATACGCAGTATTTT.

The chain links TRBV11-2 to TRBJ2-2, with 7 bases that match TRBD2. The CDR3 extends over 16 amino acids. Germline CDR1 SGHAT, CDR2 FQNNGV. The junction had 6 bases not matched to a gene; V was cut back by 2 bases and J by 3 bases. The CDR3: CASSLRSGKDTGELFF. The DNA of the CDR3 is TGTGCCAGCAGCTTAAGGAGCGGGAAGGACACCGGGGAGCTGTTTTTT.

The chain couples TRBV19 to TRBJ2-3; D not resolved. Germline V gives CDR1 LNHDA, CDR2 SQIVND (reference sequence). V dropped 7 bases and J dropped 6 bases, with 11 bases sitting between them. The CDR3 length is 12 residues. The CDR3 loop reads CASKASWDTQYF. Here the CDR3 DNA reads TGTGCCAGTAAAGCTAGTTGGGATACGCAGTATTTT.

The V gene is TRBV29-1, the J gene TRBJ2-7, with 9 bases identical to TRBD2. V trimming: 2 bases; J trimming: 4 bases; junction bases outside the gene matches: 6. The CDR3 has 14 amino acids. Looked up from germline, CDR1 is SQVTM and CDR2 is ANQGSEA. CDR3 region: CSVETTSGHYEQYF. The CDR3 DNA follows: TGCAGCGTTGAAACGACTAGCGGACATTACGAGCAGTACTTC.

The CDR3 reads CASITGQSYGYTF. The CDR3 bases are TGTGCCAGCATAACCGGACAGTCCTATGGCTACACCTTC. The chain joins TRBV6-6 to TRBJ1-2; the D gene is possibly TRBD1 (6 bases). The germline CDR1 and CDR2 sequences are MNHNY and SVGAGI (reference sequence). There are 13 residues in the CDR3. With 7 bases removed from V and 4 bases from J, the gap between germline ends came to 13 bases.

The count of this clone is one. The DNA for the CDR3 is TGTGCCAGCAGCCTGACAGGGGTAGGGGAAAAACTGTTTTTT. Protein sequence: CASSLTGVGEKLFF. The chain uses TRBV6-1 and TRBJ1-4; 8 bases match TRBD1. Trimming at V came to 6 bases and at J to 8 bases, leaving 8 bases not matched to a gene. The germline CDR1 and CDR2 sequences are MNHNS and SASEGT. The CDR3 covers 14 residues.